This T cell receptor (beta chain) was documented in a study of graft-versus-host responses after intestinal transplantation. Across the whole study: Among the recipients, all got anti-thymocyte globulin induction and then tacrolimus and steroids for 3 to 4 years. Whole-study findings and limits: When patients had graft-donor T cell macrochimerism, their allografts held high graft-versus-host to host-versus-graft clonal ratios. Early post-transplant HvG declines tracked with peak circulating GvH clone levels. Recipient-marrow GvH clones were detected, some having first appeared in ileum or blood.

A note on this clone: Its antigen is unknown.

This CDR3 comprises 17 residues. Trimming took 6 bases from V and 7 from J; bases not matched to a gene: 17. Germline values: CDR1 SGHNT, CDR2 YYREEE (reference sequence). Generated by immunoSEQ multiplex PCR, the TCRdb table keeps only in-frame clones and is missing some. The data show 150,000 or so clones, with over 90% seen just once and about 0.19% held by the top ten. Sequencing was performed on unstimulated CD4+ T cells sorted from spleen or lymph node cells, taken before intestinal transplant. The chain combines TRBV5-4 with TRBJ2-7; the match to TRBD2 covers 12 bases. This TCR was recovered from a human donor who received an intestinal transplant. This chain's CDR3 is CASTRRASGRASEEQYF. The CDR3 DNA follows: TGTGCCAGCACCCGGAGGGCTAGCGGGAGGGCCTCGGAGGAGCAGTACTTC.